Below are 9 T cell receptor beta chains sequenced from a single sample in a study of blood T cell repertoires in COVID-19. The data were produced by immunoSEQ multiplex PCR, yet TCRdb's version contains in-frame clones alone and is incomplete. The sample includes about 24,000 clones, roughly nine tenths of them seen just once. Sequencing input: peripheral blood. The receptors were gathered from a human donor in a cohort sampled during active COVID-19.

The chain carries TRBV20-1 and TRBJ1-2; D unresolved. Germline CDR1 and CDR2: DFQATT and SNEGSKA (reference sequence). This CDR3 is built from 13 residues. The V end lost 3 bases, the J end lost 4 bases, and 12 bases lay between the germline ends. The DNA of the CDR3 is TGCAGTGCTAGTTTTGGGGAGGGCTATGGCTACACCTTC. The encoded protein is CSASFGEGYGYTF.

The chain recombines TRBV30 with TRBJ2-7; the D gene is possibly TRBD2 (6 bases). The V end lost 0 bases, the J end lost 3 bases, and 9 bases lay between the germline ends. This CDR3 region has 13 residues. CDR1 GTSNPN and CDR2 SVGIG come from the germline V gene (reference sequence). In DNA form, the CDR3 reads TGTGCCTGGAGTGTGTTCGGGGGCTACGAGCAGTACTTC. Translated: CAWSVFGGYEQYF. The full variable domain, its missing parts supplied by reference TRBV30 and TRBJ2-7, is SQTIHQWPATLVQPVGSPLSLECTVEGTSNPNLYWYRQAAGRGLQLLFYSVGIGQISSEVPQNLSASRPQDRQFILSSKKLLLSDSGFYLCAWSVFGGYEQYFGPGTRLTVT.

The chain is built from TRBV3-1 (or the pseudogene TRBV3-2) and TRBJ2-7, with 9 bases that match TRBD2. Germline CDR1 is LGHDT and CDR2 is YNNKEL (reference sequence). The CDR3 length is 15 residues. Trimming took 4 bases from V and 7 from J; bases not matched to a gene: 11. The DNA of the CDR3 is TGTGCCAGCAGCCCCCAAAGTAGCGGGAGATGGGAGCAGTACTTC. This encodes CASSPQSSGRWEQYF.

The CDR3 nucleotides are TGTGCCAGCAGTCCTCTAGCAGCCGGGGGCGGGGAGCTGTTTTTT. Its protein product is CASSPLAAGGGELFF. This chain uses TRBV28 with TRBJ2-2; possibly TRBD2 for D (6 bases). The germline V gene has CDR1 MDHEN and CDR2 SYDVKM. Between the trimmed V and J ends, which lost 5 bases and 7 bases, there was a span of 17 bases. This CDR3 is 15 amino acids long.

V gene TRBV7-2 combines with J gene TRBJ1-6, with 7 positions matching TRBD1. J was trimmed by 10 bases and V by 5 bases; bases with no gene match: 5. The length of the CDR3 is 13 residues. CDR1 and CDR2 from the germline V gene are SGHTA and FQGNSA. The CDR3 sequence: CASSLDRVSPLHF. CDR3 nucleotides: TGTGCCAGCAGCCTTGACAGGGTATCACCCCTCCACTTT. The full variable domain, its missing parts supplied by reference TRBV7-2 and TRBJ1-6, is GAGVSQSPSNKVTEKGKDVELRCDPISGHTALYWYRQSLGQGLEFLIYFQGNSAPDKSGLPSDRFSAERTGGSVSTLTIQRTQQEDSAVYLCASSLDRVSPLHFGNGTRLTVT.

The chain recombines TRBV20-1 with TRBJ1-5, with 7 bases aligning to TRBD1. V was pared by 3 bases and J by 4 bases, with 6 bases of the junction left unmatched. CDR1 DFQATT and CDR2 SNEGSKA come from the germline V gene (reference sequence). The CDR3 has 14 residues. The CDR3 region has the DNA TGCAGTGCTAGTGCGGACAGGCCTAATCAGCCCCAGCATTTT. It specifies CSASADRPNQPQHF.

V is TRBV5-1 and J is TRBJ2-5; 7 bases match TRBD2. CDR1 SGHRS and CDR2 YFSETQ come from the germline V gene. After removal of 1 base from V and 5 bases from J, the junction contained 8 bases not matched to a gene. This CDR3 is built from 15 residues. The DNA for the CDR3 is TGCGCCAGCAGCTTGAACAGCGGGGAAAGGGAGACCCAGTACTTC. Residues: CASSLNSGERETQYF.

This clone has more than one count but fewer than ten. The chain recombines TRBV29-1 with TRBJ1-2, with TRBD1 as a possible D gene (6 bases). The V and J ends lost 2 bases and 7 bases respectively, with 17 bases between them. The CDR3 spans 14 residues. The V gene's germline CDR1 is SQVTM and CDR2 ANQGSEA. CDR3 sequence reads: CSVESGPGASGYTF. Here the CDR3 DNA reads TGCAGCGTTGAATCCGGACCAGGGGCGAGTGGCTACACCTTC.

The chain links TRBV2 to TRBJ2-7; TRBD2 agrees at 8 bases. V lost 8 bases and J lost 4; bases outside the gene matches: 10. Looked up from germline, CDR1 is SNHLY and CDR2 is FYNNEI. The CDR3 runs 14 residues. CDR3 DNA: TGTGCCAGCCTAGCGACGGGGGGGCCTTACGAGCAGTACTTC. Residues: CASLATGGPYEQYF.